This TCR beta chain was retrieved from a study of glioma-infiltrating T cells after dendritic cell vaccination. Study context: The vaccine used monocyte-derived dendritic cells pulsed overnight with autologous tumor lysate. Patients received three intradermal dendritic cell vaccine injections at biweekly intervals.

Whole-study findings and limits: Higher TCR clonality did not directly relate to longer survival.

About this clone itself: Its antigen is unknown.

As for time point: after dendritic cell vaccination, including at tumor progression/relapse. This table comes from immunoSEQ multiplex PCR, and its TCRdb copy is limited to in-frame clones, with some not included. The sample holds fewer than 65,000 clones, approximately 91% seen once. The source is a human donor with glioblastoma. Sequenced here: blood, sampled after dendritic cell vaccination.

CDR3 DNA sequence: TGTGCCAGCAGCTTGGCCGTAGGGGCTGAAGCTTTCTTT. It yields the protein CASSLAVGAEAFF. The chain combines TRBV5-4 with TRBJ1-1; TRBD1 might be the D (5 bases). V lost 0 bases and J 6 bases, leaving 9 bases between the germline ends. Per germline, CDR1 SGHNT and CDR2 YYREEE (reference sequence). The CDR3 sequence is 13 residues long.